This T cell receptor (beta chain) was observed in a study of metastatic and nonmetastatic thyroid tumors. Study context: Malignant and benign thyroid patients had repertoires compared in peripheral blood and tumor or nodule tissue. Study-level results: When malignant thyroid tumors were compared with benign nodules, TCR beta diversity was reportedly significantly higher in the malignant tumors. This held in both blood and tumor samples.

This clone was recorded at least ten times. What it recognizes is unknown. The CDR3 sequence is 16 residues long. Germline CDR1 DFQATT, CDR2 SNEGSKA (reference sequence). V dropped 8 bases and J dropped 7; count of bases not matched to a gene: 15. Among the patients, none had received any treatment before thyroid surgery. TCRdb re-called the PCR reads with MiXCR. In the table there are about 16,000 clones, under 30% of which are singletons. The sequenced sample consisted of adjacent normal tissue. The sequence was collected from a female donor with papillary thyroid cancer or a benign thyroid nodule (not recorded which). Some clones in this sample may be carry-over from other donors' samples. J is TRBJ2-1 and V is TRBV20-1, with 12 bases identical to TRBD2. CDR3 in DNA: TGCAGTCTCGAGGGGTCTAGCGGGAGGGATATGAATGAGCAGTTCTTC. Translated, it gives CSLEGSSGRDMNEQFF.